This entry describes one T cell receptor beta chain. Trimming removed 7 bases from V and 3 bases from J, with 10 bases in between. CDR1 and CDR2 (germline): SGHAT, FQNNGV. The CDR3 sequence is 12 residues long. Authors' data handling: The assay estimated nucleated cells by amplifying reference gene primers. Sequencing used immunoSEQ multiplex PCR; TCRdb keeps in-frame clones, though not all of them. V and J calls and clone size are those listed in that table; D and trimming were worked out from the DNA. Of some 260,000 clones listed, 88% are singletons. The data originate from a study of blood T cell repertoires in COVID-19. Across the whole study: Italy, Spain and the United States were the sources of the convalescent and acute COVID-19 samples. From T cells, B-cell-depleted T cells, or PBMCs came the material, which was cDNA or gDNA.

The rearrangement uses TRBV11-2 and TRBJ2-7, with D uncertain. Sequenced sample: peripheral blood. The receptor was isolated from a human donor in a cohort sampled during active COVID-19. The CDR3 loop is CASTQRGYEQYF. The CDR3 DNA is TGTGCCAGCACCCAGAGAGGCTACGAGCAGTACTTC.